The 9 T cell receptor beta chains presented below share a single source sample, sequenced in a study of vaccination effects on CD4 cells after COVID-19. No cognate antigen is known for these TCRs. TCRdb's copy holds only in-frame clones and misses some; the assay was immunoSEQ multiplex PCR. The sample consists of roughly 65,000 clones, 70% to 80% of them appearing once. Sequencing was preceded by expansion of antigen-specific CD4+ T cells with viral peptide pools in the ViraFEST assay. Following culture for ten to eleven days, CD4+ T cells were isolated. Nucleocapsid antibodies were negative in the vaccine recipients, who had never had SARS-CoV-2 infection. The sample consisted of CD4+ T cells from PBMCs cultured with HCoV-NL63 spike peptides, taken before COVID-19 vaccination. All receptors come from a human donor who received a COVID-19 vaccine.

The chain combines TRBV3-1 (or the pseudogene TRBV3-2) with TRBJ2-5; D possibly corresponds to TRBD2 (7 bases). The CDR3 contains 14 residues. V gave up 6 bases and J gave up 5 bases, with 16 bases separating them. Germline CDR1 reads LGHDT; CDR2 reads YNNKEL (reference sequence). The CDR3 region is CASRTRGAGETQYF. As DNA, the CDR3 is TGTGCCAGCAGAACTCGGGGGGCTGGGGAGACCCAGTACTTC.

In its sample, this clone was seen once. This rearrangement joins TRBV9 to TRBJ2-1; tentatively, D is TRBD1 (5 bases). This CDR3 has 15 residues. From germline, CDR1 is SGDLS and CDR2 YYNGEE. V was trimmed by 1 base and J by 6 bases, leaving 14 bases between them. CDR3 DNA sequence: TGTGCCAGCAGCGTAATTCCAGGGCCAGGCAATGAGCAGTTCTTC. Its protein is CASSVIPGPGNEQFF.

The chain joins TRBV19 to TRBJ1-1; 12 bases line up with TRBD1. The CDR3 length is 16 residues. The V and J ends lost 4 bases and 4 bases, in that order; junction bases with no gene match: 7. Germline loops: CDR1 LNHDA, CDR2 SQIVND (reference sequence). The CDR3: CASSTPGQGAGTEAFF. DNA for the CDR3: TGTGCCAGTAGTACCCCGGGACAGGGGGCGGGCACTGAAGCTTTCTTT.

The chain is built from TRBV10-1 and TRBJ2-5; TRBD2 matches 8 bases. From germline, CDR1 is WNHNN and CDR2 SYGVQD (reference sequence). Trimming at V came to 3 bases and at J to 4 bases, leaving 19 bases not matched to a gene. The CDR3 totals 19 residues. CDR3 residues: CASSDSARGGSLRLETQYF. DNA of the CDR3: TGCGCCAGCAGTGATTCTGCACGGGGGGGATCCCTCCGGCTAGAGACCCAGTACTTC.

This chain links TRBV30 with TRBJ1-1; no definite D call. The CDR3 sequence is 14 residues long. The V and J ends lost 4 bases and 1 base respectively, with 13 bases between them. Germline V gene sequence: CDR1 GTSNPN, CDR2 SVGIG (reference sequence). Written as DNA, the CDR3 is TGTGCCTGGATTCTGGGCCGACAGAACACTGAAGCTTTCTTT. Translation gives CAWILGRQNTEAFF.

The chain couples TRBV24-1 to TRBJ2-4; tentative D call: TRBD1 (7 bases). The CDR3 has 17 residues. Germline V lookup: CDR1 KGHDR, CDR2 SFDVKD. Trimming pared 3 bases from V and 3 bases from J, leaving 17 bases between. In DNA, the CDR3 is TGTGCCACCAGTGATCCTATAAATCAGGGGGGCAAAAACATTCAGTACTTC. Encoded protein: CATSDPINQGGKNIQYF.

The chain carries TRBV4-3 and TRBJ1-4; 11 nucleotides agree with TRBD1. CDR1 is LGHNA and CDR2 is YSLEER in the germline V gene. CDR3 length: 15 residues. V was pared by 4 bases and J by 5 bases, with 3 bases of the junction left unmatched. The chain's CDR3 is CASSLGTGGNEKLFF. For the CDR3, the DNA is TGCGCCAGCAGCCTTGGGACAGGGGGAAATGAAAAACTGTTTTTT.

This clone was counted between two and nine times. The chain employs TRBV9 and TRBJ2-2; unclear D gene. CDR1 is SGDLS, CDR2 YYNGEE, per germline. Trimming removed 0 bases at V and 1 base at J, with 4 bases between. This CDR3 is 14 amino acids long. Written as DNA, the CDR3 is TGTGCCAGCAGCGTAGCCGGGAACACCGGGGAGCTGTTTTTT. Residues: CASSVAGNTGELFF.

The chain couples TRBV18 to TRBJ2-2; weak D call: TRBD1 (5 bases). The V gene's germline CDR1 is KGHSH and CDR2 LQKENI. V shed 3 bases and J shed 3 bases, with 11 bases lying between them. The CDR3 sequence is 15 residues long. CDR3 region: CASSPGQGHTGELFF. The CDR3 nucleotides are TGTGCCAGCTCACCTGGGCAGGGCCACACCGGGGAGCTGTTTTTT.